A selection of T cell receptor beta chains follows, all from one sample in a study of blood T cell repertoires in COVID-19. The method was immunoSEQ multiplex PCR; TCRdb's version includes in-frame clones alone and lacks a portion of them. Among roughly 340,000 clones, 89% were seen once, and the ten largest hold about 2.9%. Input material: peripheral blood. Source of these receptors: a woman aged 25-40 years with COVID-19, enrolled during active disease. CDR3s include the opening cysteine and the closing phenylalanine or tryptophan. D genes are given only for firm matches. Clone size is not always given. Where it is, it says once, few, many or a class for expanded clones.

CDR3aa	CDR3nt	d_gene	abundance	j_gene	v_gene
CASSDIGDRVRNEQFF	TGCGCCAGCAGTGACATAGGCGACAGGGTCCGCAATGAGCAGTTCTTC	TRBD1	.	TRBJ2-1	TRBV10-1
CASRGGLRGYGYTF	TGTGCCAGCAGGGGGGGACTCCGCGGCTATGGCTACACCTTC	.	once	TRBJ1-2	TRBV6-4
CASSLTDRGEAFF	TGTGCCAGTAGTTTAACGGACAGAGGTGAAGCTTTCTTT	.	.	TRBJ1-1	TRBV19
CASSLGTGRNINSPLHF	TGTGCCAGCAGCTTGGGGACAGGGCGCAACATAAATTCACCCCTCCACTTT	TRBD1	once	TRBJ1-6	TRBV5-8
CSVEGETGKNTEAFF	TGCAGCGTTGAAGGGGAGACAGGAAAGAACACTGAAGCTTTCTTT	.	.	TRBJ1-1	TRBV29-1
CATSGQGVDTQYF	TGTGCCACCAGTGGGCAGGGTGTAGATACGCAGTATTTT	.	.	TRBJ2-3	TRBV24-1
CASSLQLIAGGSYEQYF	TGTGCCAGCAGTCTCCAACTTATAGCGGGGGGCTCCTACGAGCAGTACTTC	TRBD2	.	TRBJ2-7	TRBV6-6
CASSDPDRPGQPQHF	TGTGCCAGCAGTGACCCTGACAGGCCAGGACAGCCCCAGCATTTT	.	.	TRBJ1-5	TRBV25-1
CASSQDLASGQPQHF	TGTGCCAGCAGCCAAGATTTGGCCTCGGGTCAGCCCCAGCATTTT	.	.	TRBJ1-5	TRBV3-1/TRBV3-2
CASSVAADTQYF	TGTGCCAGCAGCGTAGCGGCAGATACGCAGTATTTT	.	.	TRBJ2-3	TRBV9
CATSRDRGMRPSSYNEQFF	TGTGCCACCAGCAGAGATAGGGGAATGCGGCCAAGCTCCTACAATGAGCAGTTCTTC	.	.	TRBJ2-1	TRBV15
CASSFRSGGARTGELFF	TGTGCCAGCAGCTTTAGAAGCGGGGGGGCTCGTACCGGGGAGCTGTTTTTT	.	.	TRBJ2-2	TRBV12-1
CASSLGTGLYF	TGTGCCAGCAGTTTGGGGACAGGGTTATATTTT	TRBD1	.	TRBJ1-3	TRBV12-3/TRBV12-4
CASSPTTAFSGNTIYF	TGTGCCAGCTCACCCACGACAGCCTTCTCTGGAAACACCATATATTTT	.	.	TRBJ1-3	TRBV18
CASSLRGQSNQPQHF	TGTGCCAGCAGCCTTAGGGGACAGTCAAATCAGCCCCAGCATTTT	TRBD1	once	TRBJ1-5	TRBV7-2
CASSLAGVGNQPQHF	TGTGCCAGCAGTTTAGCAGGGGTCGGCAATCAGCCCCAGCATTTT	.	.	TRBJ1-5	TRBV28
CASSTFLGGRTEAFF	TGTGCCAGCAGTACGTTTTTAGGGGGACGCACTGAAGCTTTCTTT	.	.	TRBJ1-1	TRBV6-2/TRBV6-3
CASSAAGSTPAHF	TGTGCCAGCAGTGCCGCGGGCTCAACCCCGGCCCACTTT	.	few	TRBJ1-6	TRBV2
CASSLSPGVTEAFF	TGTGCCAGCAGTTTATCCCCGGGGGTGACTGAAGCTTTCTTT	.	.	TRBJ1-1	TRBV6-2/TRBV6-3
CASGAGEAYNEQFF	TGTGCCAGCGGCGCGGGAGAGGCCTACAATGAGCAGTTCTTC	TRBD2	.	TRBJ2-1	TRBV2
CATSKVAGEGGNYNEQFF	TGTGCCACCTCCAAGGTAGCGGGAGAGGGGGGGAACTACAATGAGCAGTTCTTC	TRBD2	.	TRBJ2-1	TRBV15
CASSQGPRTEKLFF	TGCGCCAGCAGCCAAGGGCCACGTACCGAAAAACTGTTTTTT	.	.	TRBJ1-4	TRBV4-1
CASRRGGDGYTF	TGTGCCAGCAGGCGGGGGGGCGATGGCTACACCTTC	.	.	TRBJ1-2	TRBV6-5
CASTVSRLTDTQYF	TGCGCCAGCACGGTGTCTAGACTCACAGATACGCAGTATTTT	.	once	TRBJ2-3	TRBV5-1
CASSSTGASSYNSPLHF	TGTGCCAGCAGCTCTACAGGGGCCAGCTCCTATAATTCACCCCTCCACTTT	TRBD1	.	TRBJ1-6	TRBV7-9
CASTVMGAANTEAFF	TGTGCCAGCACCGTGATGGGAGCGGCGAACACTGAAGCTTTCTTT	.	once	TRBJ1-1	TRBV7-9
CASSQEVRADEAFF	TGTGCCAGCAGTCAGGAAGTGAGGGCCGATGAAGCTTTCTTT	.	once	TRBJ1-1	TRBV2
CASSLAGNQYF	TGTGCCAGCAGCTTAGCGGGGAACCAGTACTTC	.	.	TRBJ2-5	TRBV13
CASSATSGGQETQYF	TGTGCCAGCAGTGCGACTAGCGGGGGTCAAGAGACCCAGTACTTC	TRBD2	.	TRBJ2-5	TRBV6-2/TRBV6-3